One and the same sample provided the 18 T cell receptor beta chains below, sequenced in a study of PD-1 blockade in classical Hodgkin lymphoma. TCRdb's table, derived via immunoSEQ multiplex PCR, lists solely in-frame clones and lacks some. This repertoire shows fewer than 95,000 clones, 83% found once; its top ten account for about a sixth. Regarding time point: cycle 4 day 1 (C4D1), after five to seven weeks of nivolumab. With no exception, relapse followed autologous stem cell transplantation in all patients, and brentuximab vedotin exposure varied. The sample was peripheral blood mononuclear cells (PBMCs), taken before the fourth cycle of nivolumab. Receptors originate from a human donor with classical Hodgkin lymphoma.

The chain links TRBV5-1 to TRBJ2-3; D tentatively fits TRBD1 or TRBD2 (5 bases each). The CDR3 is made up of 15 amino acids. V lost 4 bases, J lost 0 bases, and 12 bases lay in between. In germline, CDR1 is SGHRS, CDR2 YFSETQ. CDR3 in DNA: TGCGCCAGCAGCGTGTCGGGGCCTAGCACAGATACGCAGTATTTT. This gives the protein CASSVSGPSTDTQYF.

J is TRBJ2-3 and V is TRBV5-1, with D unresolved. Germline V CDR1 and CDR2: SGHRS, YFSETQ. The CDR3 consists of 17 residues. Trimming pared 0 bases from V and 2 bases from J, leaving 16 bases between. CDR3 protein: CASSLGGSTPITDTQYF. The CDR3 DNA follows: TGCGCCAGCAGCTTGGGTGGGTCAACCCCTATCACAGATACGCAGTATTTT.

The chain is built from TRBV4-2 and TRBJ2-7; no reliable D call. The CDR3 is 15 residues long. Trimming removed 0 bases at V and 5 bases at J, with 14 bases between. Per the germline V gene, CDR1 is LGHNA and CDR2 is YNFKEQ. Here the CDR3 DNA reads TGTGCCAGCAGCCAAGATCTGGGTAGGGCCCACGAGCAGTACTTC. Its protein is CASSQDLGRAHEQYF.

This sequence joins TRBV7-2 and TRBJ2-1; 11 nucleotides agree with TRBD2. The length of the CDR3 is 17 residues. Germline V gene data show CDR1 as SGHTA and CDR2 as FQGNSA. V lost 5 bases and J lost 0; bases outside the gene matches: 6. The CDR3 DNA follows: TGTGCCAGCAGCCAAGGGCTAGCGGGAGGCTCCTACAATGAGCAGTTCTTC. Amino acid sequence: CASSQGLAGGSYNEQFF.

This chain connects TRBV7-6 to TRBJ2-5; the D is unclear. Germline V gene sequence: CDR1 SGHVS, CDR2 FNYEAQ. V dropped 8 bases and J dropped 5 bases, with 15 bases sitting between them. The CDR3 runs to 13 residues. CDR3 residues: CASSRRADETQYF. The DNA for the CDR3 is TGTGCCAGCTCACGACGGGCCGATGAGACCCAGTACTTC.

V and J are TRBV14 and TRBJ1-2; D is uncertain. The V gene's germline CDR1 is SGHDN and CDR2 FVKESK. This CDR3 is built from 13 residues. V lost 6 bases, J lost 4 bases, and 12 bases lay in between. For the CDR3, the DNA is TGTGCCAGCAGTCAAAACGGGGTCTATGGCTACACCTTC. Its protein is CASSQNGVYGYTF.

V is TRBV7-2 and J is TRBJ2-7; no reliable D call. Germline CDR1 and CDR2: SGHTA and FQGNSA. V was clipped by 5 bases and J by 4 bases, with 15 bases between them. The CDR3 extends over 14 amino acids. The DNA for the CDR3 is TGTGCCAGCAGCAATCGGCTAGAACTTTACGAGCAGTACTTC. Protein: CASSNRLELYEQYF. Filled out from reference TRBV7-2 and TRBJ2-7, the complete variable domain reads GAGVSQSPSNKVTEKGKDVELRCDPISGHTALYWYRQSLGQGLEFLIYFQGNSAPDKSGLPSDRFSAERTGGSVSTLTIQRTQQEDSAVYLCASSNRLELYEQYFGPGTRLTVT.

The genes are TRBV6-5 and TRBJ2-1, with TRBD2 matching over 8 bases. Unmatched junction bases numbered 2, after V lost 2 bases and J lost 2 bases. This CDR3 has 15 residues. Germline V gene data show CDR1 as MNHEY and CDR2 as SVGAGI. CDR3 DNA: TGTGCCAGCAGTTACGGACTAGCTACCTACAATGAGCAGTTCTTC. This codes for CASSYGLATYNEQFF.

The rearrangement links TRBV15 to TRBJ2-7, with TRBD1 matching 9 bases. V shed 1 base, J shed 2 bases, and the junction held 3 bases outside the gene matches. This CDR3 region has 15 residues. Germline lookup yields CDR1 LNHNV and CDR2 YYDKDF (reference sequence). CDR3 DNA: TGTGCCACCAGCAGAGTCCGGGACAGGGCCTACGAGCAGTACTTC. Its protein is CATSRVRDRAYEQYF.

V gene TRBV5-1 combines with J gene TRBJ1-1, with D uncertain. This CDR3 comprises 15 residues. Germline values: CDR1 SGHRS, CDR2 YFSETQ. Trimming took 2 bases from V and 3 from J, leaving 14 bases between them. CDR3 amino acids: CASSFSGPGDTEAFF. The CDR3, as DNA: TGCGCCAGCAGCTTCTCCGGGCCCGGGGACACTGAAGCTTTCTTT.

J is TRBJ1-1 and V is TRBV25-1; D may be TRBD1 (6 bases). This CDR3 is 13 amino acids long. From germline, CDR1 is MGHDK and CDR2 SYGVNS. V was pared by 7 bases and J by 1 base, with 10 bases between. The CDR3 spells CASKRGGNTEAFF. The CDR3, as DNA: TGTGCCAGCAAGAGGGGGGGGAACACTGAAGCTTTCTTT. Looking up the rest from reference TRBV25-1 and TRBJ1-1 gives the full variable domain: EADIYQTPRYLVIGTGKKITLECSQTMGHDKMYWYQQDPGMELHLIHYSYGVNSTEKGDLSSESTVSRIRTEHFPLTLESARPSHTSQYLCASKRGGNTEAFFGQGTRLTVV.

The CDR3 here is CASRPTTGTYEQYF. CDR3 DNA sequence: TGTGCCAGCAGACCGACGACAGGGACCTACGAGCAGTACTTC. The chain joins TRBV7-2 to TRBJ2-7; 7 bases are shared with TRBD1. Per the germline V gene, CDR1 is SGHTA and CDR2 is FQGNSA. V shed 6 bases, J shed 2 bases, and the junction held 7 bases outside the gene matches. The CDR3 contains 14 residues.

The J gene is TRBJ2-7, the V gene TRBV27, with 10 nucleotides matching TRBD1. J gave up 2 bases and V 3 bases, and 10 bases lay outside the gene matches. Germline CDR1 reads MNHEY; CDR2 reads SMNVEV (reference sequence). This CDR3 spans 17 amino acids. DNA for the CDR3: TGTGCCAGCAGTTTGTTAGACGGACAGGGGGAGCCCTACGAGCAGTACTTC. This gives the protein CASSLLDGQGEPYEQYF.

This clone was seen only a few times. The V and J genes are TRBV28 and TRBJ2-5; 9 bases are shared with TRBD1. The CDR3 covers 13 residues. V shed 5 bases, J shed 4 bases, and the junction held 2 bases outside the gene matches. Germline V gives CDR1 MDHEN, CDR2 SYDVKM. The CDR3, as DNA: TGTGCCAGCAGTCGACAGGGGGGAGAGACCCAGTACTTC. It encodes CASSRQGGETQYF.

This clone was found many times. In DNA form, the CDR3 reads TGCGCCAGCAGCCAAGGTGTGACTAGCGGGGCCTACGAGCAGTACTTC. It codes for CASSQGVTSGAYEQYF. The chain is built from TRBV4-1 and TRBJ2-7; TRBD2 matches 11 bases. Germline lookup yields CDR1 MGHRA and CDR2 YSYEKL. This CDR3 is 16 amino acids long. J gave up 2 bases and V 1 base, and 4 bases lay outside the gene matches.

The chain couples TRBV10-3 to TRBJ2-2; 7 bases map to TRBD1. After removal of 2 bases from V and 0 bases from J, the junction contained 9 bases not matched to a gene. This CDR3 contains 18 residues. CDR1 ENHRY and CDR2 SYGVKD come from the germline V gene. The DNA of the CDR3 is TGTGCCATCAGTGAGACCGCTCTACAGGGGACGAACACCGGGGAGCTGTTTTTT. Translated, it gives CAISETALQGTNTGELFF.

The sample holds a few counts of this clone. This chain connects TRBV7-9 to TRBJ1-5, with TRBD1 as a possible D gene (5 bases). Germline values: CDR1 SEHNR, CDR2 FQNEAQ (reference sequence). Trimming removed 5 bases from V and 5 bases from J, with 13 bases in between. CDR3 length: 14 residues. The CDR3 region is CASSPGQADQPQHF. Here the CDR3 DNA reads TGTGCCAGCAGCCCCGGACAAGCTGATCAGCCCCAGCATTTT.

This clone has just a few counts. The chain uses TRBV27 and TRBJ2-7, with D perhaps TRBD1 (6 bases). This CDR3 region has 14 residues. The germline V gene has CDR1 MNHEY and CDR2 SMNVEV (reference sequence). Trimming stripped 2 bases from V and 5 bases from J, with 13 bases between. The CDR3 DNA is TGTGCCAGCAGTTTACTGGGGCAGGGGAACGAGCAGTACTTC. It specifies CASSLLGQGNEQYF.